The 8 T cell receptor beta chains given below trace back to one sample, sequenced in a study of vaccination effects on CD4 cells after COVID-19 (dated by TCRdb to about 2022). In the ViraFEST assay, PBMC were stimulated with viral peptide pools, and TCR sequencing was then used to find antigen-specific CD4+ T cell clonotypes based on their expansion. After more than 9 days of culture, CD4+ T cells were isolated with the EasySep CD4+ T cell isolation kit. Healthy vaccine recipients had no prior SARS-CoV-2 infection, confirmed by negative nucleocapsid antibodies before and after vaccination. Their antigens are not known. The library was built by means of the immunoSEQ multiplex PCR assay. Entries here come from immuneACCESS through TCRdb and include only in-frame sequences with V and J called. Some clones fail to appear in such tables; in the studies checked, an unresolved V gene covers under half of the shortfall, and the cause of the remainder is unknown. In all, the sample holds tens of thousands of clones, and approximately 70% of those were seen once. Approximately 4% of the sample rests with the top ten.

Material: CD4+ T cells from PBMCs cultured with HCoV-OC43 spike peptides, obtained before COVID-19 vaccination. The sample's cell subset or site, from its label and the paper: HCoV-OC43 spike overlapping peptide pool stimulation. These receptors were obtained from a human donor who received a COVID-19 vaccine.

This rearrangement joins TRBV7-3 to TRBJ1-6, with TRBD1 matching over 9 bases. The ends lost 2 bases at V and 9 bases at J; junction bases unmatched: 8. This CDR3 spans 16 amino acids. Germline loops: CDR1 SGHTA, CDR2 FQGTGA. The CDR3: CASSLHGQGIRSPLHF. CDR3 DNA sequence: TGTGCCAGCAGCTTACATGGACAGGGGATTCGTTCACCCCTCCACTTT.

In this sample, this clone turned up a few times. V and J are TRBV29-1 and TRBJ2-5; maybe TRBD2 (6 bases). The CDR3 contains 13 residues. Trimming pared 6 bases from V and 2 bases from J, leaving 13 bases between. Germline CDR1 SQVTM, CDR2 ANQGSEA. The CDR3 loop reads CSVVRGPQETQYF. In DNA, the CDR3 is TGCAGCGTAGTGCGGGGCCCGCAAGAGACCCAGTACTTC.

The genes are TRBV3-1 (or the pseudogene TRBV3-2) and TRBJ2-7; 8 bases line up with TRBD2. The CDR3 covers 13 residues. After removal of 3 bases from V and 5 bases from J, the junction contained 3 bases not matched to a gene. CDR1 and CDR2 (germline): LGHDT, YNNKEL (reference sequence). The CDR3 DNA is TGTGCCAGCAGCCACGGGGGGGTCCACGAGCAGTACGTC. Protein sequence: CASSHGGVHEQYV.

V is TRBV2 and J is TRBJ1-6, with a tentative D call TRBD1 (5 bases). The V end lost 3 bases, the J end lost 6 bases, and 12 bases lay between the germline ends. Germline-derived CDR1 and CDR2 are SNHLY and FYNNEI. CDR3 size: 15 residues. CDR3 nucleotide sequence: TGTGCCAGCAGTGAGTCTACAGGCCGTAATTCACCCCTCCACTTT. This gives the protein CASSESTGRNSPLHF. The entire variable domain, with the rest obtained from reference TRBV2 and TRBJ1-6, is as follows: EPEVTQTPSHQVTQMGQEVILRCVPISNHLYFYWYRQILGQKVEFLVSFYNNEISEKSEIFDDQFSVERPDGSNFTLKIRSTKLEDSAMYFCASSESTGRNSPLHFGNGTRLTVT.

The genes are TRBV18 and TRBJ2-2, with a possible D match to TRBD1 (6 bases). Germline V gene lookup returns CDR1 KGHSH and CDR2 LQKENI. The V end lost 3 bases, the J end lost 2 bases, and 13 bases lay between the germline ends. The length of the CDR3 is 16 residues. CDR3 amino acids: CASSPLGHSNTGELFF. CDR3 nucleotides: TGTGCCAGCTCACCTTTGGGACACTCTAACACCGGGGAGCTGTTTTTT.

This sequence joins TRBV7-9 and TRBJ1-4; 7 nucleotides line up with TRBD1. CDR3 size: 15 residues. Germline V gene lookup returns CDR1 SEHNR and CDR2 FQNEAQ (reference sequence). The V segment lost 3 bases and the J segment 7 bases; nucleotides outside the gene matches: 8. The CDR3 is CASSFMGQGGEKLFF. The CDR3 DNA is TGTGCCAGCAGCTTTATGGGGCAGGGGGGTGAAAAACTGTTTTTT.

This clone was seen a few times. The V call is TRBV10-1, the J call TRBJ2-2, with 8 bases matching TRBD1. The CDR3 is 17 amino acids. V lost 3 bases to trimming and J lost 3 bases; unmatched junction nucleotides: 9. The germline gives CDR1 WNHNN, CDR2 SYGVQD (reference sequence). The CDR3 DNA sequence: TGCGCCAGCAGTGATGGTTTGCACAGGGGGTACACCGGGGAGCTGTTTTTT. The encoded protein is CASSDGLHRGYTGELFF.

A single count supports this clone. The chain recombines TRBV9 with TRBJ2-3; 12 positions match TRBD2. Germline lookup yields CDR1 SGDLS and CDR2 YYNGEE. Trimming cost V 3 bases and J 4 bases; bases outside gene matches: 6. The CDR3 runs 16 residues. The CDR3 reads CASSERTSGESDTQYF. The DNA of the CDR3 is TGTGCCAGCAGCGAACGGACTAGCGGGGAATCAGATACGCAGTATTTT.